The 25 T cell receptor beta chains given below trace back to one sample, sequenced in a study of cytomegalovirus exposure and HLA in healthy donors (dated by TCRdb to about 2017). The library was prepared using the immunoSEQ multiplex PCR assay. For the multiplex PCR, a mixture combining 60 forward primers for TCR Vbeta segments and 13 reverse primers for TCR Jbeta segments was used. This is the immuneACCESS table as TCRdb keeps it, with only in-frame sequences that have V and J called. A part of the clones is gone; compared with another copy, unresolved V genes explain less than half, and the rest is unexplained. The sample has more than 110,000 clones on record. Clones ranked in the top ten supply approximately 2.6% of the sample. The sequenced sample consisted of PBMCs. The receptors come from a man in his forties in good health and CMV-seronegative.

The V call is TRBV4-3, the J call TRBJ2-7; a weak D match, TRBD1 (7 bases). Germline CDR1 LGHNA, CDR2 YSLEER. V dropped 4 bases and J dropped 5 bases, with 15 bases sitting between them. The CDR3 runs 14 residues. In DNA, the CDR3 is TGCGCCAGCAGCCCTCGAGCAGGGGGGCACGAGCAGTACTTC. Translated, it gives CASSPRAGGHEQYF.

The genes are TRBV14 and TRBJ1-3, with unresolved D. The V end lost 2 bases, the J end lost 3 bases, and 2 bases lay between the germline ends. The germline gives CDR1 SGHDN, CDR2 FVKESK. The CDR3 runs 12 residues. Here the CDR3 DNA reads TGTGCCAGCAGCCAACATGGAAACACCATATATTTT. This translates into CASSQHGNTIYF.

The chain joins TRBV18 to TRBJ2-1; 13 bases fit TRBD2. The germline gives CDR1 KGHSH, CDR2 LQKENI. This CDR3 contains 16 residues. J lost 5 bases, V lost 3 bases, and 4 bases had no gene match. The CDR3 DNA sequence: TGTGCCAGCTCACCTGGGACTAGCGGGGTCCACAATGAGCAGTTCTTC. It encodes CASSPGTSGVHNEQFF.

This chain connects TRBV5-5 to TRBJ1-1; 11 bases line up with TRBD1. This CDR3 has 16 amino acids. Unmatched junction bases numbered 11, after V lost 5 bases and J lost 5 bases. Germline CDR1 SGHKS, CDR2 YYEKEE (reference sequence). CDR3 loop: CASSSHPGTGGTEAFF. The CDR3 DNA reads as TGTGCCAGCAGTTCCCACCCGGGGACAGGGGGTACTGAAGCTTTCTTT. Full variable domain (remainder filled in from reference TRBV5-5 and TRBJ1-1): DAGVTQSPTHLIKTRGQQVTLRCSPISGHKSVSWYQQVLGQGPQFIFQYYEKEERGRGNFPDRFSARQFPNYSSELNVNALLLGDSALYLCASSSHPGTGGTEAFFGQGTRLTVV.

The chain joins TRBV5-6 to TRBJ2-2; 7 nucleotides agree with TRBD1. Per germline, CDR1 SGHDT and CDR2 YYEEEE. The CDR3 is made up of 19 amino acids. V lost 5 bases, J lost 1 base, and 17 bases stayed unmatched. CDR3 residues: CASSGFERRDSRNTGELFF. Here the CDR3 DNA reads TGTGCCAGCAGTGGTTTCGAACGCCGGGACAGCCGGAACACCGGGGAGCTGTTTTTT.

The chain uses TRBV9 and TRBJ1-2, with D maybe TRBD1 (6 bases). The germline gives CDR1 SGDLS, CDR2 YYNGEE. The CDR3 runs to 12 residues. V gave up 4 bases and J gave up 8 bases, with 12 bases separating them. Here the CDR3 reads CASSLQGGGYTF. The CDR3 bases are TGTGCCAGCAGCTTACAGGGTGGAGGCTACACCTTC. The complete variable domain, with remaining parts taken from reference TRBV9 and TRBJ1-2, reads DSGVTQTPKHLITATGQRVTLRCSPRSGDLSVYWYQQSLDQGLQFLIQYYNGEERAKGNILERFSAQQFPDLHSELNLSSLELGDSALYFCASSLQGGGYTFGSGTRLTVV.

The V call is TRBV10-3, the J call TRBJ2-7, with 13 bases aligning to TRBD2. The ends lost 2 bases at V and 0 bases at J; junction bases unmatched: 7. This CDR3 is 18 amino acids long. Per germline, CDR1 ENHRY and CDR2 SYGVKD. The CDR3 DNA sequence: TGTGCCATCAGTGAGCCAGGACTAGCGGGGGCAAGCTCCTACGAGCAGTACTTC. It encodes CAISEPGLAGASSYEQYF.

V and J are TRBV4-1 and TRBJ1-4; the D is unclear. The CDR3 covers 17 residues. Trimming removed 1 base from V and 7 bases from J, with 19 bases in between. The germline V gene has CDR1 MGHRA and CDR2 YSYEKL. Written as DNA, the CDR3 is TGCGCCAGCAGCCAAGCCCAGAGGAGGGATCGGGCTGAAAAACTGTTTTTT. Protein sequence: CASSQAQRRDRAEKLFF.

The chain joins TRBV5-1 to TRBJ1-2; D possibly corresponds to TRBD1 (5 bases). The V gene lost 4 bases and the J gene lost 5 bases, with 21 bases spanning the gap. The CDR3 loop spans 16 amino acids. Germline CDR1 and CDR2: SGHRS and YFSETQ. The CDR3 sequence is CASSVGQTGVRYGYTF. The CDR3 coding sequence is TGCGCCAGCAGCGTGGGGCAGACCGGGGTGAGATATGGCTACACCTTC.

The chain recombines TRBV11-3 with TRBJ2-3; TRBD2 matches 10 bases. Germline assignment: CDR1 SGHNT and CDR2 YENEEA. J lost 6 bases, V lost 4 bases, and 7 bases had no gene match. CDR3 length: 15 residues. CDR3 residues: CASSYSGGPSDTQYF. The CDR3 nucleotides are TGTGCCAGCAGCTATAGCGGGGGGCCCTCCGATACGCAGTATTTT.

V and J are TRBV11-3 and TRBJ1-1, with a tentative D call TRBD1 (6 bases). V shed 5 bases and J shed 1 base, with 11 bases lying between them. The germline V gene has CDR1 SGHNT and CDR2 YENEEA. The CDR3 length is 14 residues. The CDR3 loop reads CASSLSGQNTEAFF. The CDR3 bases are TGTGCCAGCAGCCTATCGGGACAGAACACTGAAGCTTTCTTT.

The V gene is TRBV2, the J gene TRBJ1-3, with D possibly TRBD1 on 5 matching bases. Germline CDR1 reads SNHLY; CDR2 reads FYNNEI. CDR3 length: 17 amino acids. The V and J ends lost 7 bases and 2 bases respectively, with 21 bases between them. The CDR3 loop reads CASKGTVRGSTGNTIYF. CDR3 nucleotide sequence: TGTGCCAGCAAGGGGACGGTGCGGGGATCCACTGGAAACACCATATATTTT.

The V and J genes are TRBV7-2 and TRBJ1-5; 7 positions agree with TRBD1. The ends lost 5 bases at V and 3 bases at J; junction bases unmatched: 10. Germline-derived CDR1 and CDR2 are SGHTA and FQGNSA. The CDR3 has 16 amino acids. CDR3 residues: CASSRGLGGVNQPQHF. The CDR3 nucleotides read TGTGCCAGCAGCAGGGGGCTCGGGGGGGTCAATCAGCCCCAGCATTTT.

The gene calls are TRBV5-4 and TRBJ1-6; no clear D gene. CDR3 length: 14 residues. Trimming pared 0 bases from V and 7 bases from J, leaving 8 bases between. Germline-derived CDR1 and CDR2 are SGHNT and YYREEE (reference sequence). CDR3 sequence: CASSLERLNSPLHF. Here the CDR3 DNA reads TGTGCCAGCAGCTTGGAACGGTTAAATTCACCCCTCCACTTT.

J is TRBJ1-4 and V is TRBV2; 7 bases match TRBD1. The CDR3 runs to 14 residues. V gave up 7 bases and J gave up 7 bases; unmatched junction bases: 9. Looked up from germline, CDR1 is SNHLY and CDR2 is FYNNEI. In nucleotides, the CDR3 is TGTGCCAGCATGGCGACAGGGAGAAGTGAAAAACTGTTTTTT. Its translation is CASMATGRSEKLFF.

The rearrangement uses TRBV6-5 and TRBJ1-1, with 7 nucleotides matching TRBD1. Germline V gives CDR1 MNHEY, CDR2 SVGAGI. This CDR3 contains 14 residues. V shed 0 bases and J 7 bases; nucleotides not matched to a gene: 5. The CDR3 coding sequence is TGTGCCAGCAGTTACTCCCGGGACAGCCTTGAAGCTTTCTTT. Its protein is CASSYSRDSLEAFF.

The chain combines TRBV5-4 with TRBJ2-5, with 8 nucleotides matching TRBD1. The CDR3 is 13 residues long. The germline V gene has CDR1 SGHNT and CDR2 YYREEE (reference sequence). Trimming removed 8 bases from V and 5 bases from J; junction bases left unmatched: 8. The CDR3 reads CASSQGARETQYF. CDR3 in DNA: TGTGCCAGTTCGCAGGGGGCCCGGGAGACCCAGTACTTC.

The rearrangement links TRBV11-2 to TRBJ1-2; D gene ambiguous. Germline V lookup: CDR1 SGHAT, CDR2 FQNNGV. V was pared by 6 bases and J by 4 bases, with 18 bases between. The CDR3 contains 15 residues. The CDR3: CASRDPGSSRYGYTF. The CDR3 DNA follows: TGTGCCAGCAGAGATCCGGGATCTTCTCGCTATGGCTACACCTTC. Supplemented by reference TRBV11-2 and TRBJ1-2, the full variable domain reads EAGVAQSPRYKIIEKRQSVAFWCNPISGHATLYWYQQILGQGPKLLIQFQNNGVVDDSQLPKDRFSAERLKGVDSTLKIQPAKLEDSAVYLCASRDPGSSRYGYTFGSGTRLTVV.

CDR3 region: CASSARQGISTDTQYF. The CDR3 nucleotides are TGTGCCAGCAGCGCTCGACAGGGGATAAGCACAGATACGCAGTATTTT. V usage is TRBV9 and J usage is TRBJ2-3; 8 bases map to TRBD1. The CDR3 is made up of 16 amino acids. V trimming: 3 bases; J trimming: 0 bases; junction bases outside the gene matches: 6. CDR1 is SGDLS, CDR2 YYNGEE, per germline.

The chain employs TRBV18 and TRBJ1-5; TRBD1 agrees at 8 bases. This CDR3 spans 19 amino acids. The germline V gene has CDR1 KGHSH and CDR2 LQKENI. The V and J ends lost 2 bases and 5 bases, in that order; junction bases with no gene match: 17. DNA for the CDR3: TGTGCCAGCTCACCAAACATCGCCTCGACAGGGGAGGGTGATCAGCCCCAGCATTTT. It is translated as CASSPNIASTGEGDQPQHF.

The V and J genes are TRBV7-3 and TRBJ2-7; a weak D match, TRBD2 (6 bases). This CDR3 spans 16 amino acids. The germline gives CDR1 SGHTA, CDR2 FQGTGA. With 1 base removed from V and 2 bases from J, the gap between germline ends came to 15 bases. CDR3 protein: CASSLSGGLQPYEQYF. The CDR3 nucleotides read TGTGCCAGCAGCTTAAGTGGGGGACTCCAACCCTACGAGCAGTACTTC.

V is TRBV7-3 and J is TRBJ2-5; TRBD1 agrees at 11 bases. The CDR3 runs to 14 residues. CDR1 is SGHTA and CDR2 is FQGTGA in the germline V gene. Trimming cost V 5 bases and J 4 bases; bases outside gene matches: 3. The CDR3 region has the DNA TGTGCCAGCAGCCGGACAGGGGGCATAGAGACCCAGTACTTC. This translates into CASSRTGGIETQYF.

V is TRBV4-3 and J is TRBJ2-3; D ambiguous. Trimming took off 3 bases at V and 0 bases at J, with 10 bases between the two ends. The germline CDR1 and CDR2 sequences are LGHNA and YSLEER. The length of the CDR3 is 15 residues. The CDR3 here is CASSQSLPSTDTQYF. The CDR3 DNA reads TGCGCCAGCAGCCAGAGCTTGCCTAGCACAGATACGCAGTATTTT.

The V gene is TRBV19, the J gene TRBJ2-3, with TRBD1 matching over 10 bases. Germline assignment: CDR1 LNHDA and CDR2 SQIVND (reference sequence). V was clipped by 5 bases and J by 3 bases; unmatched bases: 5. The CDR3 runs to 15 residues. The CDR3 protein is CASSVLGQGTDTQYF. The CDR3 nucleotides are TGTGCCAGTAGTGTTCTGGGACAGGGGACAGATACGCAGTATTTT.

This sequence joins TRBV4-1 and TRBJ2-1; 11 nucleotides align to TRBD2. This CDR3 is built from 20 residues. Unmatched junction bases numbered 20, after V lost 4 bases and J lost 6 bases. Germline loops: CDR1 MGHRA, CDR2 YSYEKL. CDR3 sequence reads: CASSLYMGGSGGALGNEQFF. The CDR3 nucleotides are TGCGCCAGCAGCCTTTACATGGGGGGTAGCGGGGGGGCCTTGGGCAATGAGCAGTTCTTC.